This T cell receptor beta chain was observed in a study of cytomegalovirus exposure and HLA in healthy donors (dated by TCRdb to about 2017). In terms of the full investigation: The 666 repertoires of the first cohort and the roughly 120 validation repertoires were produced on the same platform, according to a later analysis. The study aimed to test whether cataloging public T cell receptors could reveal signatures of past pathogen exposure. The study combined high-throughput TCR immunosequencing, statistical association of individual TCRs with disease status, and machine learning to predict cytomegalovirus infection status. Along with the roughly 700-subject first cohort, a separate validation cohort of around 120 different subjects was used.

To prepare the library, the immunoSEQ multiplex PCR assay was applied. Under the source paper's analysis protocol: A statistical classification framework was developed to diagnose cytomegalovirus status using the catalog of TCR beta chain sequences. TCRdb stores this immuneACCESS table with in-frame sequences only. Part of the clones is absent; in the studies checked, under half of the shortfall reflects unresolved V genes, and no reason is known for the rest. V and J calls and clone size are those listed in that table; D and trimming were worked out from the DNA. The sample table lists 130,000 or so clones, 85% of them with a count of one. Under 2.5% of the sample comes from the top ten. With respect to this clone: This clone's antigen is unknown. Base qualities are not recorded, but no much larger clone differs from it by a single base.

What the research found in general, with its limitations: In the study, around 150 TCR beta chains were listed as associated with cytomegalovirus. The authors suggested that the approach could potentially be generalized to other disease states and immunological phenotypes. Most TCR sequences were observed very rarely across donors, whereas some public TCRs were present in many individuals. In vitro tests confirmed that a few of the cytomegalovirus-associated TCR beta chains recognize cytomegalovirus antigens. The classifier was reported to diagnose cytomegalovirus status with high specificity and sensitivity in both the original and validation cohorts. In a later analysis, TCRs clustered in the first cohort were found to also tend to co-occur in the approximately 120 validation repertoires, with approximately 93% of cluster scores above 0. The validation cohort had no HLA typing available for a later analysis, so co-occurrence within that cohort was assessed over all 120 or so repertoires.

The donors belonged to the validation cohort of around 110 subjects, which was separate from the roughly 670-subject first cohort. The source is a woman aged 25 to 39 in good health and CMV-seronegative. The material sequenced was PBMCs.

The CDR3 corresponds to CASSSSAGTANYGYTF. The sequenced DNA: TGTGCCAGCAGTTCCTCCGCAGGGACAGCTAACTATGGCTACACCTTC. This chain is built from TRBV27 and TRBJ1-2; 7 nucleotides in the junction match TRBD1. From the cysteine up to the phenylalanine, the CDR3 has a length of 16 residues. The kept DNA is CDR3 alone, 48 bases in frame from the first base. From V the trimming removes 4 bases and from J it removes 0 bases, while the gene matches leave 8 bases of the junction unaccounted for. CDR1 MNHEY and CDR2 SMNVEV were looked up in the germline V gene (reference sequence).